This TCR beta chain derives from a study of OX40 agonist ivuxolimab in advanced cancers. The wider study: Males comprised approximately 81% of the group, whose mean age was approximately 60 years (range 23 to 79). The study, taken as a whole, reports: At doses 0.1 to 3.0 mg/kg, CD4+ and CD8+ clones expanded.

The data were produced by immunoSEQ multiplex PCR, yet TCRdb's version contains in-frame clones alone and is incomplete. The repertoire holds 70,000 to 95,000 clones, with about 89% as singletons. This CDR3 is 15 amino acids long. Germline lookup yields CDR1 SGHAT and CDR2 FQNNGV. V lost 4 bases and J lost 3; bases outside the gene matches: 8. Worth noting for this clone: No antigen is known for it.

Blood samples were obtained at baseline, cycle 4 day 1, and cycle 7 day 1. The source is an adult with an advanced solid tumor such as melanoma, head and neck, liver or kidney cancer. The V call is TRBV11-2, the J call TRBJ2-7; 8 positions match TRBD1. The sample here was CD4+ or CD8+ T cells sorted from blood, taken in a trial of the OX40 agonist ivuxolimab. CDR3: CASSSGGQGIYEQYF. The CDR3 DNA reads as TGTGCCAGCAGCTCCGGTGGACAGGGAATCTACGAGCAGTACTTC.